This T cell receptor beta chain was documented in a study of blood T cell repertoires in COVID-19. Study overall: The United States, Italy and Spain were the sources of the acute and convalescent COVID-19 samples.

Germline CDR1 reads MNHEY; CDR2 reads SMNVEV (reference sequence). J gave up 10 bases and V 6 bases, and 11 bases lay outside the gene matches. The CDR3 is 14 amino acids. Per the study methods: The assay estimated nucleated cells by amplifying reference gene primers. The protocol was immunoSEQ multiplex PCR, while the TCRdb copy is restricted to in-frame clones and leaves out a portion. The D gene and trimming were derived from the DNA, and the V and J assignments and clone size from that table. The sample has about 220,000 clones, about 85% seen once. The origin of this receptor is a man aged 25-45 years with active or convalescent COVID-19. Material for sequencing was peripheral blood. The chain combines TRBV27 with TRBJ1-4, with 7 bases that match TRBD1. The CDR3 loop reads CASSPRGVSGKLFF. The CDR3 DNA is TGTGCCAGCAGCCCCAGGGGGGTCTCCGGAAAACTGTTTTTT. Variable domain in full (rest from reference TRBV27 and TRBJ1-4): EAQVTQNPRYLITVTGKKLTVTCSQNMNHEYMSWYRQDPGLGLRQIYYSMNVEVTDKGDVPEGYKVSRKEKRNFPLILESPSPNQTSLYFCASSPRGVSGKLFFGSGTQLSVL.